These 15 T cell receptor beta chains were all obtained from the same sample, sequenced in a study of blood T cell repertoires in COVID-19. Here immunoSEQ multiplex PCR was the method, and the copy in TCRdb shows in-frame clones only, minus some. The sample has hundreds of thousands of clones, around 91% seen once. Sequences were obtained from PBMCs or T cells enriched from blood (not recorded which). These receptors came from a man aged 25-40 years who had recovered from COVID-19.

This chain connects TRBV14 to TRBJ2-7; possible D gene TRBD2, 5 bases. V lost 1 base and J 2 bases, leaving 12 bases between the germline ends. The CDR3 spans 15 residues. Germline V gives CDR1 SGHDN, CDR2 FVKESK. The CDR3, as DNA: TGTGCCAGCAGCCAAGGGAGCGGACGTCCCTACGAGCAGTACTTC. Amino acid sequence: CASSQGSGRPYEQYF.

V gene TRBV5-4 combines with J gene TRBJ1-2, with 9 bases aligning to TRBD1. Germline CDR1 and CDR2: SGHNT and YYREEE (reference sequence). The CDR3 consists of 14 residues. J gave up 8 bases and V 6 bases, and 11 bases lay outside the gene matches. The CDR3 region is CASTFLGQGGGYTF. CDR3 bases: TGTGCCAGCACCTTCTTGGGACAGGGAGGAGGCTACACCTTC.

The chain couples TRBV5-8 to TRBJ1-3; D gene ambiguous. Germline-derived CDR1 and CDR2 are SGHTS and YDEGEE. Deletions cut 1 base from V and 1 base from J, with 6 bases between. The CDR3 sequence is 14 residues long. The CDR3 loop reads CASSLTESGNTIYF. CDR3 bases: TGTGCCAGCAGCTTGACAGAATCTGGAAACACCATATATTTT. The variable domain in full, with the rest retrieved from reference TRBV5-8 and TRBJ1-3, is EAGVTQSPTHLIKTRGQQATLRCSPISGHTSVYWYQQALGLGLQFLLWYDEGEERNRGNFPPRFSGRQFPNYSSELNVNALELEDSALYLCASSLTESGNTIYFGEGSWLTVV.

V is TRBV7-8 and J is TRBJ1-5, with D possibly being TRBD1 (6 bases). From germline, CDR1 is SGHVS and CDR2 FQNEAQ. With 2 bases removed from V and 7 bases from J, the gap between germline ends came to 12 bases. The CDR3 extends over 14 amino acids. CDR3 sequence (DNA): TGTGCCAGCAGCTTACCGACAGGTAGGCAGCCCCAGCATTTT. Protein: CASSLPTGRQPQHF.

V gene TRBV5-5 combines with J gene TRBJ2-3; 9 bases fit TRBD1. This CDR3 region has 16 residues. The germline V gene encodes CDR1 SGHKS and CDR2 YYEKEE (reference sequence). The V gene end was trimmed by 3 bases and the J gene end by 1 base; junction bases not matched to a gene: 6. The CDR3 region is CASSWGTGSGTDTQYF. CDR3 nucleotides: TGTGCCAGCAGCTGGGGGACAGGGTCGGGCACAGATACGCAGTATTTT. Supplemented by reference TRBV5-5 and TRBJ2-3, the full variable domain reads DAGVTQSPTHLIKTRGQQVTLRCSPISGHKSVSWYQQVLGQGPQFIFQYYEKEERGRGNFPDRFSARQFPNYSSELNVNALLLGDSALYLCASSWGTGSGTDTQYFGPGTRLTVL.

This clone is a singleton in its sample. The chain combines TRBV21-1 with TRBJ1-1; the table's D call, TRBD1, has no DNA check behind it. TRBV21-1 is an annotated pseudogene. CDR3 length: 14 residues. DNA for the CDR3: TGTGCCAGCCCCAAGACAGGCCTGAACACTGAAGCTTTCTTT. Translating it yields CASPKTGLNTEAFF.

The chain is built from TRBV6-5 and TRBJ1-5; TRBD1 might be the D (5 bases). The CDR3 is made up of 14 amino acids. The germline V and J ends were trimmed by 4 bases and 5 bases, with 12 bases remaining between them. In germline, CDR1 is MNHEY, CDR2 SVGAGI. CDR3 DNA: TGTGCCAGCAGTTCGCAGGGCGGACATCAGCCCCAGCATTTT. This encodes CASSSQGGHQPQHF.

The V gene is TRBV6-1, the J gene TRBJ1-5, with unresolved D. Germline lookup yields CDR1 MNHNS and CDR2 SASEGT. V dropped 1 base and J dropped 11 bases, with 21 bases sitting between them. This CDR3 is built from 16 residues. CDR3 protein: CASSEVEVPSPSAQHF. CDR3 DNA sequence: TGTGCCAGCAGTGAAGTGGAGGTTCCTAGCCCCAGCGCCCAGCATTTT.

This clone was detected once. The rearrangement uses TRBV28 and TRBJ1-1, with D tentatively TRBD1 (5 bases). The CDR3 length is 14 residues. Germline V gene data show CDR1 as MDHEN and CDR2 as SYDVKM. Deletions cut 1 base from V and 7 bases from J, with 13 bases between. The CDR3 DNA follows: TGTGCCAGCAGTTTATCAGGGAAACTTTTTGAAGCTTTCTTT. It codes for CASSLSGKLFEAFF. Filled out from reference TRBV28 and TRBJ1-1, the complete variable domain reads DVKVTQSSRYLVKRTGEKVFLECVQDMDHENMFWYRQDPGLGLRLIYFSYDVKMKEKGDIPEGYSVSREKKERFSLILESASTNQTSMYLCASSLSGKLFEAFFGQGTRLTVV.

The rearrangement joins TRBV6-5 to TRBJ2-1, with TRBD2 matching 12 bases. Per germline, CDR1 MNHEY and CDR2 SVGAGI. The CDR3 is 15 residues long. The V and J ends lost 6 bases and 9 bases, in that order; junction bases with no gene match: 9. In DNA, the CDR3 is TGTGCCAGCAGCGGCCTAGCGGGAGGGTGGATTGAGCAGTTCTTC. It codes for CASSGLAGGWIEQFF.

The chain links TRBV19 to TRBJ1-2, with 8 bases fitting TRBD1. The CDR3 is 12 amino acids. The germline V gene encodes CDR1 LNHDA and CDR2 SQIVND (reference sequence). Unmatched junction bases numbered 3, after V lost 8 bases and J lost 4 bases. CDR3 amino acids: CASRDRGYGYTF. CDR3 coding DNA: TGTGCCAGTCGAGACAGGGGCTATGGCTACACCTTC.

The V call is TRBV29-1, the J call TRBJ2-2, with 8 bases identical to TRBD2. Trimming took 6 bases from V and 6 from J; bases not matched to a gene: 9. Germline V gene lookup returns CDR1 SQVTM and CDR2 ANQGSEA. This CDR3 is built from 14 residues. Written as DNA, the CDR3 is TGCAGCGTCAGCGGGAGCTCGTTCCCCGGGGAGCTGTTTTTT. Translating gives CSVSGSSFPGELFF.

J is TRBJ2-1 and V is TRBV7-8; D gene uncertain. CDR1 and CDR2 (germline): SGHVS, FQNEAQ. V lost 0 bases and J lost 11, with 8 bases in between. This CDR3 region has 12 residues. The CDR3: CASSLALDKQFF. The CDR3 DNA follows: TGTGCCAGCAGCTTAGCTTTAGACAAGCAGTTCTTC. Based on the CDR3 plus reference TRBV7-8 and TRBJ2-1, the full variable domain is GAGVSQSPRYKVAKRGQDVALRCDPISGHVSLFWYQQALGQGPEFLTYFQNEAQLDKSGLPSDRFFAERPEGSVSTLKIQRTQQEDSAVYLCASSLALDKQFFGPGTRLTVL.

The chain has TRBV30 and TRBJ2-7; 7 bases line up with TRBD1. Germline V gene sequence: CDR1 GTSNPN, CDR2 SVGIG (reference sequence). After removal of 5 bases from V and 2 bases from J, the junction contained 3 bases not matched to a gene. The CDR3 covers 12 residues. CDR3: CAWGDSTYEQYF. The CDR3 bases are TGTGCCTGGGGGGACAGCACCTACGAGCAGTACTTC.

The V and J genes are TRBV28 and TRBJ2-7, with TRBD1 identical over 7 bases. This CDR3 is built from 15 residues. V was clipped by 4 bases and J by 3 bases; unmatched bases: 9. Germline-derived CDR1 and CDR2 are MDHEN and SYDVKM. CDR3 DNA sequence: TGTGCCAGCAGTTCGGGACAACAGGGGATCTACGAGCAGTACTTC. As protein: CASSSGQQGIYEQYF.